A single T cell receptor beta chain is shown here with its context. Before thyroid surgery, none of the patients had received any treatment. TCRdb re-clonotyped the PCR reads through MiXCR. This table has 30,000 to 45,000 clones, under 30% appearing once. This entry belongs to a study of metastatic and nonmetastatic thyroid tumors. Across the whole study: Repertoires were compared across blood and tumor or nodule tissue from malignant and benign thyroid patients.

V was clipped by 2 bases and J by 0 bases, with 22 bases between them. From germline, CDR1 is MNHEY and CDR2 SVGEGT. CDR3 length equals 20 residues. The TCR sequence derives from a male donor with papillary thyroid cancer or a benign thyroid nodule (not recorded which). Some clones in this sample may be carry-over from other donors' samples. This chain links TRBV6-2 or TRBV6-3 with TRBJ2-2, with D perhaps TRBD1 (6 bases). The sequenced material came from blood. In DNA form, the CDR3 reads TGTGCCAGCAGTTACCACCAACCCCCGCAGGGGCCAGCGAACACCGGGGAGCTGTTTTTT. Amino acid sequence: CASSYHQPPQGPANTGELFF.